Below are 9 T cell receptor beta chains sequenced from a single sample in a study of T cell responses to AZD1222 COVID-19 vaccine. Some clones are missing from TCRdb's copy, which holds only in-frame ones; the method was immunoSEQ multiplex PCR. The sample has some 81,000 clones; 80% to 90% are singletons. This specimen was peripheral blood, taken 28 days after the second AZD1222 dose. These receptors were taken from an adult who received the AZD1222 COVID-19 vaccine.

The rearrangement uses TRBV28 and TRBJ1-1; the match to TRBD1 covers 7 bases. The CDR3 is 14 residues long. Germline CDR1 reads MDHEN; CDR2 reads SYDVKM. Trimming cost V 1 base and J 7 bases; bases outside gene matches: 6. CDR3 sequence (DNA): TGTGCCAGCAGTTTATTTCAGGGGGTTAATGAAGCTTTCTTT. Protein sequence: CASSLFQGVNEAFF.

The CDR3 DNA sequence: TGTGCCAGCAGTGATTCCGGGACAGGGAGGTCTGGGGCCAACGTCCTGACTTTC. It encodes CASSDSGTGRSGANVLTF. This rearrangement joins TRBV2 to TRBJ2-6; 9 bases line up with TRBD1. CDR3 length: 18 amino acids. Germline trimming cut 3 bases from V and 1 base from J; bases unmatched to any gene: 7. CDR1 and CDR2 (germline): SNHLY, FYNNEI.

CDR3 protein: CASSPGSSQYF. The CDR3 DNA sequence: TGTGCCAGCAGTCCCGGGAGTTCGCAGTATTTT. J is TRBJ2-3 and V is TRBV28, with TRBD2 as a possible D gene (6 bases). V lost 5 bases, J lost 10 bases, and 10 bases lay in between. This CDR3 has 11 residues. Germline values: CDR1 MDHEN, CDR2 SYDVKM.

In this sample, this clone turned up once. This chain links TRBV3-1 (or the pseudogene TRBV3-2) with TRBJ2-1; D is perhaps TRBD1 (5 bases). Germline V gene sequence: CDR1 LGHDT, CDR2 YNNKEL (reference sequence). The V and J ends lost 4 bases and 6 bases respectively, with 13 bases between them. This CDR3 region has 14 residues. In nucleotides, the CDR3 is TGTGCCAGCAGCCTCACGCAGGGAAGCAATGAGCAGTTCTTC. Its translation: CASSLTQGSNEQFF.

The chain carries TRBV30 and TRBJ1-1; no firm D call. Per germline, CDR1 GTSNPN and CDR2 SVGIG (reference sequence). The V and J ends lost 2 bases and 0 bases respectively, with 10 bases between them. This CDR3 contains 14 residues. This CDR3 reads CAWSSGVMNTEAFF. The CDR3 DNA follows: TGTGCCTGGAGTTCGGGAGTGATGAACACTGAAGCTTTCTTT.

This chain links TRBV7-7 with TRBJ2-5; no clear D gene. Trimming took off 7 bases at V and 1 base at J, with 10 bases between the two ends. This CDR3 has 13 amino acids. CDR1 SSHAT and CDR2 FNYEAQ come from the germline V gene (reference sequence). The CDR3, as DNA: TGTGCCAGCACCCCCTTTGGCCAAGAGACCCAGTACTTC. It specifies CASTPFGQETQYF.

The chain combines TRBV11-3 with TRBJ1-1; no definite D call. The CDR3 contains 14 residues. Germline V gene data show CDR1 as SGHNT and CDR2 as YENEEA. Between the trimmed V and J ends, which lost 4 bases and 5 bases, there was a span of 14 bases. This CDR3 is CASSYDPSSTEAFF. The CDR3 DNA sequence: TGTGCCAGCAGCTATGACCCCAGCTCTACTGAAGCTTTCTTT.

The chain has TRBV5-8 and TRBJ1-1; 8 positions match TRBD1. This CDR3 spans 11 amino acids. Trimming cost V 1 base and J 11 bases; bases outside gene matches: 1. Germline loops: CDR1 SGHTS, CDR2 YDEGEE. The CDR3 reads CASSLTGGAFF. CDR3 bases: TGTGCCAGCAGCTTGACAGGGGGGGCTTTCTTT. Supplemented by reference TRBV5-8 and TRBJ1-1, the full variable domain reads EAGVTQSPTHLIKTRGQQATLRCSPISGHTSVYWYQQALGLGLQFLLWYDEGEERNRGNFPPRFSGRQFPNYSSELNVNALELEDSALYLCASSLTGGAFFGQGTRLTVV.

The chain links TRBV18 to TRBJ2-1; 8 nucleotides agree with TRBD2. The V gene's germline CDR1 is KGHSH and CDR2 LQKENI. The CDR3 has 15 amino acids. The junction had 8 bases not matched to a gene; V was cut back by 0 bases and J by 10 bases. The CDR3 coding sequence is TGTGCCAGCTCACCACCAGTGGCGGGGGGACCCGAGCAGTTCTTC. This encodes CASSPPVAGGPEQFF.